The entry that follows covers one T cell receptor (beta chain) sequence. Its specific antigen is unknown. There are no base qualities to consult, and no much larger clone falls within one base. The data were obtained in a study of Tregs in tolerant kidney transplant recipients (dated by TCRdb to about 2019). General notes on the study: Transplants used related donors with nonmyeloablative bone marrow transplantation; mixed chimerism was transient in the human trials. TCRbeta sequencing was used in the study to identify donor-specific regulatory T cells before combined kidney and bone marrow transplantation, and the identified cells were then tracked after transplant. Broad study findings and their caveats: Because only a small number of patients were included, the study had limitations, and the results will need to be validated in larger populations as well as under other immunosuppression protocols. Biological reproducibility was not directly assessed, although technical replication error appeared to be minimal. Expanding Tregs with activated donor B cells appeared to identify the most biologically relevant and donor-specific TCRbeta repertoire. PCR primers changed over time for some patients, so nucleotide-level comparison across those patients' samples was not possible. In tolerant patients, the expansion of donor-specific Tregs was greater than global Treg expansion, suggesting that the expansion was antigen-driven rather than nonspecific.

CDR1 and CDR2 are read off the germline V gene (reference sequence) as PRHDT and FYEKMQ. The CDR3 spans 12 residues, from the cysteine through the phenylalanine. The retained sequence is limited to the CDR3, 36 bases, with the frame set at the first base. V and J are truncated by 5 bases and 10 bases respectively, leaving an intervening sequence of 12 bases. For TCRbeta CDR3 sequencing, genomic DNA was extracted from sorted cells using the QIAGEN DNeasy Blood and Tissue Kit. High-throughput TCRbeta CDR3 sequencing, which included PCR amplification with bias correction and internal controls, was done commercially through immunoSEQ. In the authors' own workflow: Unique productive TCRbeta sequences were defined by CDR3 nucleotide sequence where primers matched, otherwise by CDR3 amino acid sequence with Vbeta and Jbeta genes. To correct for sorting error, sequences found in more than one sorted population at a frequency ratio of 2:1 or less were discarded, and the remaining shared sequences were assigned to the population with the higher frequency. A sequence counted as donor-reactive if, in CFSE-low cells, the sequence had a frequency of at least 0.01% and was expanded at least 5-fold compared with unstimulated cells. Jensen-Shannon divergence calculated on the top 100 TCRbeta sequences ranked by frequency was used to measure repertoire divergence. For any sample with multiple sequencing runs, sorting error was corrected in each run separately before the runs were pooled. TCRdb provides this immuneACCESS table in a form limited to in-frame rearrangements. Some clones are lacking; in checked studies, under half of them reflect an unresolved V gene, and why the rest are absent is not known. V, J and clone size are those of that table, while D and trimming were read from the DNA. For this sample there are 100,000 to 120,000 clones; around 91% appear just once. The top ten clonotypes cover 0.34% of the sample.

Sample time point, as interpreted from the label and publication: blood sample drawn before combined kidney and bone marrow transplant. Thawed PBMCs were FACS-sorted into unstimulated Tregs (CD4+CD25+CD127-), CD4+ non-Tregs (CD4+CD25-), CD4 cells and CD8 cells. Patients were several combined kidney and bone marrow transplant recipients from the ITN036ST trial, and only these trial subjects had samples available. Healthy control blood was processed by Ficoll density gradient to PBMCs and cryopreserved; patient PBMCs were collected before and after transplant. The sequence was collected from a human donor who received a combined kidney and bone marrow transplant. Recombination linked TRBV13 to TRBJ2-1, and perhaps TRBD2 as D gene, on 5 matching bases. The specimen comprised CD4+ T cells from blood, sampled before the transplant. The nucleotides read TGTGCCAGCAGCGCCGGACTTTACGAGCAGTTCTTC. This codes for CASSAGLYEQFF.